This is a list of T cell receptor beta chains from one sample in a study of blood T cell repertoires in COVID-19. The protocol was immunoSEQ multiplex PCR, while the TCRdb copy is restricted to in-frame clones and leaves out a portion. The sample records 490,000 or so clones, approximately 91% being singletons. Material for sequencing was PBMCs or T cells enriched from blood (not recorded which). The receptors originated from a woman in her fifties or sixties who had recovered from COVID-19. The CDR3 runs from the conserved cysteine through the conserved F or W. Fields, in order: CDR3 DNA, CDR3 protein, V gene, J gene, clone size, D gene. D genes are given only for firm matches. Where a row states a size, it is once, few, many or the class of an expanded clone; other rows omit it.

TGTGCCAGCAGTACAGGGGGGCGAGGCTATGGCTACACCTTC	CASSTGGRGYGYTF	TRBV27	TRBJ1-2	few	TRBD1
TGTGCCAGTAGACTCCGGGACAGACAATACTTC	CASRLRDRQYF	TRBV19	TRBJ2-7	NA	TRBD1
TGTGCCAGCAGCTTAGGGCTTGGCGGGGGTTACAATGAGCAGTTCTTC	CASSLGLGGGYNEQFF	TRBV11-2	TRBJ2-1	NA	TRBD2
TGTGCCACCAGTCAGGGTCTAAGCACAGATACGCAGTATTTT	CATSQGLSTDTQYF	TRBV14	TRBJ2-3	NA	NA
TGTGCCAGCAGCTCTTCGACCCAGGGAGCTTTCTTT	CASSSSTQGAFF	TRBV5-6	TRBJ1-1	NA	NA
TGTGCCAGCAGTTTAGGGGGAGGCTATGGCTACACCTTC	CASSLGGGYGYTF	TRBV12-3/TRBV12-4	TRBJ1-2	NA	NA
TGTGCCAGCAGCCAGGGGACAGGCGGCAATCAGCCCCAGCATTTT	CASSQGTGGNQPQHF	TRBV3-1/TRBV3-2	TRBJ1-5	NA	TRBD1
TGTGCCAGCAGCCAAGATTTGTCAGGATATTCACCCCTCCACTTT	CASSQDLSGYSPLHF	TRBV3-1/TRBV3-2	TRBJ1-6	NA	NA
TGTGCCAGCAGCTATTCAGGGGGCAATGAGCAGTTCTTC	CASSYSGGNEQFF	TRBV3-1/TRBV3-2	TRBJ2-1	NA	TRBD1
TGCTGCGGACAGAGGAACACTGAAGCTTTCTTT	CCGQRNTEAFF	TRBV29-1	TRBJ1-1	NA	NA
TGTGCCAGTAGGGACAGGGGGATTCATCAGCCCCAGCATTTT	CASRDRGIHQPQHF	TRBV19	TRBJ1-5	NA	TRBD1
TGTGCCAGCAGAACGAGCTCCTATAATTCACCCCTCCACTTT	CASRTSSYNSPLHF	TRBV6-5	TRBJ1-6	NA	NA
TGTGCCAGTAGTATACTAAGCAGGCCCTATGGCTACACCTTC	CASSILSRPYGYTF	TRBV19	TRBJ1-2	once	NA
TGTGCCAGCCAGCAGGGCCCGCTGGGGGCAACCGGGGAGCTGTTTTTT	CASQQGPLGATGELFF	TRBV9	TRBJ2-2	once	NA
TGTGCCAGTACGGACAGGGGAAGAAACTATGGCTACACCTTC	CASTDRGRNYGYTF	TRBV6-5	TRBJ1-2	few	TRBD1
TGTGCCAGCAACACAGGAACTGGAAACACCATATATTTT	CASNTGTGNTIYF	TRBV19	TRBJ1-3	NA	NA
TGTGCCAGCAGCTTAGTTTGGCGGGGGGGACAAGAGACCCAGTACTTC	CASSLVWRGGQETQYF	TRBV11-2	TRBJ2-5	NA	TRBD2
TGTGCCAGCAGTGAATGGGGTAGCGGGGGGTTCACAGATACGCAGTATTTT	CASSEWGSGGFTDTQYF	TRBV2	TRBJ2-3	NA	TRBD2
TGTGCCAGCAGCTTAGTTTCGGGGTGGAGCACCGGGGAGCTGTTTTTT	CASSLVSGWSTGELFF	TRBV11-2	TRBJ2-2	NA	NA
TGTGCCAGCAACCCCACCTCCAGCTCCTATAATTCACCCCTCCACTTT	CASNPTSSSYNSPLHF	TRBV2	TRBJ1-6	NA	NA
TGTGCCAGTAGTTGGGGGCGGGGGGCCCCTCTGAATGAGCAGTTCTTC	CASSWGRGAPLNEQFF	TRBV19	TRBJ2-1	NA	TRBD2
TGTGCCAGCAGCCCAGGGAGGCGGGATAATTCACCCCTCCACTTT	CASSPGRRDNSPLHF	TRBV9	TRBJ1-6	NA	NA
TGTGCCAGCACACGGACAGGGGGCTTTGGCTACACCTTC	CASTRTGGFGYTF	TRBV27	TRBJ1-2	once	TRBD1
TGTGCTAGTGGTCTGGGACAGGGAAGCTCCTACGAGCAGTACTTC	CASGLGQGSSYEQYF	TRBV12-5	TRBJ2-7	NA	TRBD1
TGTGCCAGCAGCTCCCTGTACTATGGCTACACCTTC	CASSSLYYGYTF	TRBV7-2	TRBJ1-2	once	NA
TGTGCCAGCAGTGAGGACTGTCGATATAACTATGGCTACACCTTC	CASSEDCRYNYGYTF	TRBV6-4	TRBJ1-2	NA	NA
TGTGCTAGTGGTTTGACGGGGGAGGGCTCTGGGGCCAACGTCCTGACTTTC	CASGLTGEGSGANVLTF	TRBV12-5	TRBJ2-6	NA	TRBD2
TGTGCCAGCAGCTTGCTGGGGGGGGGTGGGGGCACTGCTTTCTTT	CASSLLGGGGGTAFF	TRBV27	TRBJ1-1	NA	NA
TGTGCCAGCAGCTTAGGGGGGGGTACCTACGAGCAGTACTTC	CASSLGGGTYEQYF	TRBV11-2	TRBJ2-7	NA	TRBD2
TGTGCCAGTACCGGGACAGTGGGGAACTATGGCTACACCTTC	CASTGTVGNYGYTF	TRBV19	TRBJ1-2	NA	TRBD1
TGTGCCAGCAGCTTGACATTTAACTATGGCTACACCTTC	CASSLTFNYGYTF	TRBV7-2	TRBJ1-2	once	NA
TGTGCCAGCAGAGTCCGGGAATACTCACCCCTCCACTTT	CASRVREYSPLHF	TRBV3-1/TRBV3-2	TRBJ1-6	NA	NA
TGCGCCAGCAGCTTCCCCCCCTTCACAGGGACCCCCTACGAGCAGTACTTC	CASSFPPFTGTPYEQYF	TRBV5-1	TRBJ2-7	NA	NA
TGTGCCAGCAGCGTAGGGGAGACAGGGTGGAATTCACCCCTCCACTTT	CASSVGETGWNSPLHF	TRBV9	TRBJ1-6	NA	TRBD1
TGCGCCAGCAGCATGCCACAGGAGTCCTCCTCCTACGAGCAGTACTTC	CASSMPQESSSYEQYF	TRBV5-1	TRBJ2-7	NA	NA
TGTGCCAGCAGCTTGGAGGTGGGAAAAGGACAAGCCTATGGCTACACCTTC	CASSLEVGKGQAYGYTF	TRBV5-6	TRBJ1-2	NA	NA
TGCGCCAGCAGCTTGGAAGGGGCACGTAATGAAAAACTGTTTTTT	CASSLEGARNEKLFF	TRBV5-1	TRBJ1-4	NA	NA
TGTGCCAGCAGGTTGGGAGTGAACACTGAAGCTTTCTTT	CASRLGVNTEAFF	TRBV6-5	TRBJ1-1	NA	NA
TGTGCCAGCAGTGAACTGGGGAGCTGGTCCTATGGCTACACCTTC	CASSELGSWSYGYTF	TRBV6-1	TRBJ1-2	few	NA
TGTGCCACCAGTGATTCCAGGGGCGCGTACGAGCAGTACTTC	CATSDSRGAYEQYF	TRBV24-1	TRBJ2-7	NA	NA
TGCGCCAGCAGCTTGGGACAGGTAGTCTCTGGAAACACCATATATTTT	CASSLGQVVSGNTIYF	TRBV5-1	TRBJ1-3	NA	NA
TGTGCCAGCAGACGGACAGGGGGTTTAAATCAGCCCCAGCATTTT	CASRRTGGLNQPQHF	TRBV6-5	TRBJ1-5	NA	TRBD1
TGTGCCAGCAGCGCAATTGGGACAGGGATGAACACTGAAGCTTTCTTT	CASSAIGTGMNTEAFF	TRBV2	TRBJ1-1	NA	TRBD1
TGCGCCAGCAGCTTGGCCGGGCGCGGGCTCCGTTCACCCCTCCACTTT	CASSLAGRGLRSPLHF	TRBV5-1	TRBJ1-6	NA	NA
TGTGCCAGCAGGGAAGAGAATACTGGACAGTTGAACACTGAAGCTTTCTTT	CASREENTGQLNTEAFF	TRBV2	TRBJ1-1	few	NA
TGTGCCAGCAGCCAAGACAGGGGAAACACCATATATTTT	CASSQDRGNTIYF	TRBV3-1/TRBV3-2	TRBJ1-3	NA	NA
TGTGCTAGTGGTCCGGGACAGGGGTACACAGATACGCAGTATTTT	CASGPGQGYTDTQYF	TRBV12-5	TRBJ2-3	NA	TRBD1
TGTGCCAGCAGTTTGGACACCGCGTATTCACCCCTCCACTTT	CASSLDTAYSPLHF	TRBV27	TRBJ1-6	NA	NA
TGTGCCAGCCTCTCTGAAGCAGGTATCGGACAGCCCCAGCATTTT	CASLSEAGIGQPQHF	TRBV2	TRBJ1-5	NA	NA
TGTGCCACCAGCAGCCGCACCGGGACAGGGGCCCTTAATGAAAAACTGTTTTTT	CATSSRTGTGALNEKLFF	TRBV15	TRBJ1-4	NA	TRBD1
TGTGCCACCAGCAACAGACAGGGCACCGGGGAGCTGTTTTTT	CATSNRQGTGELFF	TRBV15	TRBJ2-2	once	TRBD1
TGTGCCAGCAGTTCAAAAGGGTTGGGACAGCAGAAAGCTTTCTTT	CASSSKGLGQQKAFF	TRBV27	TRBJ1-1	once	TRBD1
TGTGCCAGCAGTCCCCGACAGGGGAGTGAAGCTTTCTTT	CASSPRQGSEAFF	TRBV12-3/TRBV12-4	TRBJ1-1	NA	TRBD1
TGTGCCAGCAGAGCATTCGTGGGACAGAACAATGAGCAGTTCTTC	CASRAFVGQNNEQFF	TRBV2	TRBJ2-1	NA	TRBD1